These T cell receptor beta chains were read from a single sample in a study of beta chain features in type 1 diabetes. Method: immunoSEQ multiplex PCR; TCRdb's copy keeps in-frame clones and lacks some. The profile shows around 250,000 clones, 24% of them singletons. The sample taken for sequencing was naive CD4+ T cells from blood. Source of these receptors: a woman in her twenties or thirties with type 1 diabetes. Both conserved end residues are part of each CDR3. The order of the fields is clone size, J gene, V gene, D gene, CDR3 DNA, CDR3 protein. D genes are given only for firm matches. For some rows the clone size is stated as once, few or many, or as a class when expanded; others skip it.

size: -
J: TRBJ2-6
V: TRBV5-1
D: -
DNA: TGCGCCAGCAGCTTAGGACAGTTCTCTGGGGCCAACGTCCTGACTTTC
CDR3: CASSLGQFSGANVLTF

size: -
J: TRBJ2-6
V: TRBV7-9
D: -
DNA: TGTGCCAGCAGCTCCGCCTGGGAGGCAGCTGGGGCCAACGTCCTGACTTTC
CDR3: CASSSAWEAAGANVLTF

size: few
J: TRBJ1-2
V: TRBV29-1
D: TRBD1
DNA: TGCAGCGTAGCCGGGACAGGACTTAACTATGGCTACACCTTC
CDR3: CSVAGTGLNYGYTF

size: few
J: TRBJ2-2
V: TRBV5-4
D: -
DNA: TGTGCCAGCAGCTTGGGTGCGGCGCCGAACACCGGGGAGCTGTTTTTT
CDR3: CASSLGAAPNTGELFF

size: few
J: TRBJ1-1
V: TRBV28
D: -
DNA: TGTGCCAGCACACCACCACAGGGTAGTAACACTGAAGCTTTCTTT
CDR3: CASTPPQGSNTEAFF

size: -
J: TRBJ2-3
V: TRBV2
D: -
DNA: TGTGCCAGCAGTTCAGTGGGCACAGATACGCAGTATTTT
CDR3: CASSSVGTDTQYF

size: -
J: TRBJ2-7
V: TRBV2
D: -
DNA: TGTGCCAGCAGTGAAGCGCTTCGGGGCTCCTACGAGCAGTACTTC
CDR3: CASSEALRGSYEQYF

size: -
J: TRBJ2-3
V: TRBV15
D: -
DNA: TGTGCCACCAGCCCGGGGGGCGGGATAGCCACAGATACGCAGTATTTT
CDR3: CATSPGGGIATDTQYF

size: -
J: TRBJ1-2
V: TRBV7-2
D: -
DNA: TGTGCCAGCAGCTTAGGTAGCTATGGCTACACCTTC
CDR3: CASSLGSYGYTF

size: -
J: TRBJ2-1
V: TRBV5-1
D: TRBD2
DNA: TGCGCCAGCAGCGCATTCGGGACTAGCGGGACTCGCAATGAGCAGTTCTTC
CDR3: CASSAFGTSGTRNEQFF

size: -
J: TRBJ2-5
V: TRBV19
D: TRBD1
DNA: TGTGCCAGTGGACAGGGCACGGGCGAGACCCAGTACTTC
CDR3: CASGQGTGETQYF

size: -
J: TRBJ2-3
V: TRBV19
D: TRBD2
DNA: TGTGCCAGTAGCCAAGGGTCCGGGACTAGCGGCACAGATACGCAGTATTTT
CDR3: CASSQGSGTSGTDTQYF

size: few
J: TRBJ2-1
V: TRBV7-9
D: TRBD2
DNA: TGTACACTAGCGGGAGGGCCCTCCTACAATGAGCAGTTCTTC
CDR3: CTLAGGPSYNEQFF

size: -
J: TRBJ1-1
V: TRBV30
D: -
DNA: TGTGGGGGGGTGAACACTGAAGCTTTCTTT
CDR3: CGGVNTEAFF

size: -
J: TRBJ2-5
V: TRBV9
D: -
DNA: TGTGCCAGCAGCGGGAGTTTGGGAGGAGGGGAGACCCAGTACTTC
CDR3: CASSGSLGGGETQYF

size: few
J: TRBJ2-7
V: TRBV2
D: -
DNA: TGTGCCAGCAGTGTGACGAGGAAGCGCGACGAGCAGTACTTC
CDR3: CASSVTRKRDEQYF

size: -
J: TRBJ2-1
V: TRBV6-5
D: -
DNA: TGTGCCAGCAGTTACTCGGCGGGACCATACAATGAGCAGTTCTTC
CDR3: CASSYSAGPYNEQFF

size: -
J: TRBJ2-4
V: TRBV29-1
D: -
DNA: TGCAGCGCCCGGGGTCTAGCCAAAAACATTCAGTACTTC
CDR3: CSARGLAKNIQYF

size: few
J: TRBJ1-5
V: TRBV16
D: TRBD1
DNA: TGTGCCAGCAGCCAATCGGGACAGTCTGTTCAGCCCCAGCATTTT
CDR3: CASSQSGQSVQPQHF

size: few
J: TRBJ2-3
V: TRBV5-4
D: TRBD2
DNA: TGTGCCAGCAGCACTTCCGGGACTAGCGGGGATTTT
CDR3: CASSTSGTSGDF

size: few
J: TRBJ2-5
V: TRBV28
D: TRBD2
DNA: TGTGCCAGCAGTCAAGGGACTAGCTGGATTGAGACCCAGTACTTC
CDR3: CASSQGTSWIETQYF

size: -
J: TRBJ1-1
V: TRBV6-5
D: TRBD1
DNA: TGTGCCAGCAGTTTACAGGGGGAAGGGGGTGAAGCTTTCTTT
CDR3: CASSLQGEGGEAFF

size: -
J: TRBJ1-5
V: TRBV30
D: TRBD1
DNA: TGTGCCTGCCAAGGGGGCATCGGCAATCAGCCCCAGCATTTT
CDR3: CACQGGIGNQPQHF

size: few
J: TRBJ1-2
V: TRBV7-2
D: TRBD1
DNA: TGTGCCAGCAGCTCAAGGACAGGGCGCGACTACACCTTC
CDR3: CASSSRTGRDYTF